This T cell receptor (beta chain) came from a study of blood T cell repertoires in COVID-19. Background on the study: The analysed material was cDNA or gDNA that came from T cells, B-cell-depleted T cells, or PBMCs.

Trimming took 5 bases from V and 0 from J; bases not matched to a gene: 10. CDR1 is SEHNR, CDR2 FQNEAQ, per germline (reference sequence). CDR3 size: 16 residues. Some clones are missing from TCRdb's copy, which holds only in-frame ones; the method was immunoSEQ multiplex PCR. The table has about 380,000 clones, about 89% seen once. Sequences were obtained from PBMCs or T cells enriched from blood (not recorded which). The chain carries TRBV7-9 and TRBJ2-7; the match to TRBD1 covers 7 bases. This clonotype originated in a man aged 25 to 40 who had recovered from COVID-19. CDR3 DNA sequence: TGTGCCAGCAGCCGAGCGACAGGGTTATTCTCCTACGAGCAGTACTTC. Translation: CASSRATGLFSYEQYF.